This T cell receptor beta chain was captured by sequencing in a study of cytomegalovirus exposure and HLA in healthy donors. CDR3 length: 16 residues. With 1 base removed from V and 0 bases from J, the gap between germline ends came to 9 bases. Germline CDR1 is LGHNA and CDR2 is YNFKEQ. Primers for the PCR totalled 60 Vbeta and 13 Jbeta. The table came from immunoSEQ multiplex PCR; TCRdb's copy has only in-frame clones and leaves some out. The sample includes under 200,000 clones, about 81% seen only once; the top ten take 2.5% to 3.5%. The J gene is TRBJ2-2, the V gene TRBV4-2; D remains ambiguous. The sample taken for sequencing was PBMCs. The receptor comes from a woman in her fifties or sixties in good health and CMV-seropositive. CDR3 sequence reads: CASSQVSRPNTGELFF. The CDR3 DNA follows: TGTGCCAGCAGCCAAGTTTCCAGGCCGAACACCGGGGAGCTGTTTTTT.